This T cell receptor (beta chain) was recovered during a study of beta chain features in type 1 diabetes. A note on this clone: Its antigen remains unknown.

CD4+ naive, central memory, regulatory and stem cell-like memory subsets were isolated by sorting on CD45RO/CCR7/CD25/CD127/CD95/CD27. Each population that was sorted was more than 95% pure. The sequenced template was cDNA made from the entire isolated RNA. The table came from immunoSEQ multiplex PCR; TCRdb's copy has only in-frame clones and leaves some out. The data hold around 500,000 clones, with approximately 10% observed a single time. Study-level findings and limits: In all four CD4+ subsets, TCRB CDR3 length was significantly, moderately reduced in type 1 diabetes. Individuals with type 1 diabetes displayed fewer insertions and more deletions at VDJ junctions.

Germline V gene data show CDR1 as LGHNA and CDR2 as YSLEER. The CDR3 runs 15 residues. Trimming removed 4 bases at V and 1 base at J, with 8 bases between. Sample: naive CD4+ T cells from blood. The gene calls are TRBV4-3 and TRBJ2-6, with D unresolved. The sequence came from a young woman in good health. The CDR3 bases are TGCGCCAGCAGCCCGAAGTCTTCTGGGGCCAACGTCCTGACTTTC. It codes for CASSPKSSGANVLTF.